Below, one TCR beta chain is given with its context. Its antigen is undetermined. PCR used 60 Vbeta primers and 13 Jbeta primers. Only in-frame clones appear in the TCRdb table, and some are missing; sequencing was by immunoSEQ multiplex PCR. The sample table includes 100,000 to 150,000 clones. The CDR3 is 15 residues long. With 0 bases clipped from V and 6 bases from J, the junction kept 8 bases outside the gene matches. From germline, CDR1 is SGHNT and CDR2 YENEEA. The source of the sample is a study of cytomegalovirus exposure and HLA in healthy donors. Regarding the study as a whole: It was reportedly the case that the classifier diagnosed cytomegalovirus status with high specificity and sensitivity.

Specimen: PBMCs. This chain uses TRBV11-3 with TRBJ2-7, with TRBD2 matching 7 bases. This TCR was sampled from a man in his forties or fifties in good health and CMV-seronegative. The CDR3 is CASSLDSRLASEQYF. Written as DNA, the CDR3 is TGTGCCAGCAGCTTAGATTCGAGACTAGCTTCCGAGCAGTACTTC. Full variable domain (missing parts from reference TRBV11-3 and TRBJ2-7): EAGVVQSPRYKIIEKKQPVAFWCNPISGHNTLYWYLQNLGQGPELLIRYENEEAVDDSQLPKDRFSAERLKGVDSTLKIQPAELGDSAVYLCASSLDSRLASEQYFGPGTRLTVT.